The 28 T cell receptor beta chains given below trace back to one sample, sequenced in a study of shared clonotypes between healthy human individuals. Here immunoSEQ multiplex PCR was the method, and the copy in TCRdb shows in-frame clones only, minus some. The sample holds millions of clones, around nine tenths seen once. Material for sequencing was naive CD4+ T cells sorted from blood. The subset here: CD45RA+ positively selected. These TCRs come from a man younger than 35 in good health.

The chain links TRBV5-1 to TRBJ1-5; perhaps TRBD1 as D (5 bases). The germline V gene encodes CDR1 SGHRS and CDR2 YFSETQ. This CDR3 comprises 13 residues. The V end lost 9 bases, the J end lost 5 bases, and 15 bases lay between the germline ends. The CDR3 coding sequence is TGCGCCATCTCGGGGCCCGGCTATCAGCCCCAGCATTTT. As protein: CAISGPGYQPQHF. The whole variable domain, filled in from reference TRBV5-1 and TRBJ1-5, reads KAGVTQTPRYLIKTRGQQVTLSCSPISGHRSVSWYQQTPGQGLQFLFEYFSETQRNKGNFPGRFSGRQFSNSRSEMNVSTLELGDSALYLCAISGPGYQPQHFGDGTRLSIL.

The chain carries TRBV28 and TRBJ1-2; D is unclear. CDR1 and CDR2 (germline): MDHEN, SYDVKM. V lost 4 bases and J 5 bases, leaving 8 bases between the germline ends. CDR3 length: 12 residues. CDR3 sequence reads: CASSSRPYGYTF. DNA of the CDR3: TGTGCCAGCAGTTCTAGGCCGTATGGCTACACCTTC.

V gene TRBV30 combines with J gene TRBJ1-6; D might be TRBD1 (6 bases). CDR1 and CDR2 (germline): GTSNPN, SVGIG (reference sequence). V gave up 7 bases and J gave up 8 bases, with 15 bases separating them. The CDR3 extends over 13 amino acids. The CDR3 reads CAFRREGDSPLHF. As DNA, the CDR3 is TGTGCCTTTAGACGGGAGGGGGATTCACCCCTCCACTTT.

The CDR3 loop reads CASSLWTTQETQYF. The DNA for the CDR3 is TGTGCCAGCAGCTTGTGGACAACCCAAGAGACCCAGTACTTC. V is TRBV5-4 and J is TRBJ2-5; maybe TRBD1 (5 bases). V was cut by 1 base and J by 1 base, with 8 bases left in between. Germline V gene data show CDR1 as SGHNT and CDR2 as YYREEE (reference sequence). There are 14 residues in the CDR3.

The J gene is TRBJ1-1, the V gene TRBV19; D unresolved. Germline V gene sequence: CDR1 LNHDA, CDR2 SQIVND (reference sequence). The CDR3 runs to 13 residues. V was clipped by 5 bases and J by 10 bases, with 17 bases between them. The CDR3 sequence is CASSEADGLRAFF. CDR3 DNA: TGTGCCAGTAGTGAGGCGGACGGCCTTCGAGCTTTCTTT.

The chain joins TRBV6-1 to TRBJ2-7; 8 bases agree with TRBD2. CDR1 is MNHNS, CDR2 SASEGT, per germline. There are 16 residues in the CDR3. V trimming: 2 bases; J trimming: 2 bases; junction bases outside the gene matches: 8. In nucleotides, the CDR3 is TGTGCCAGCAGTGAAATGGGGCTAGCGGGCGCCTACGAGCAGTACTTC. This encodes CASSEMGLAGAYEQYF.

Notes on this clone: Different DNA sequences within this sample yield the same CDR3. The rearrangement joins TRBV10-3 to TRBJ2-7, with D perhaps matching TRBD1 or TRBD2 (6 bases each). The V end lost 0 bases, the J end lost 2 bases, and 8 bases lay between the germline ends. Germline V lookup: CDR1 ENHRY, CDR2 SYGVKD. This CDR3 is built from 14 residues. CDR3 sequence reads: CAISESRGAYEQYF. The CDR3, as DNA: TGTGCCATCAGTGAGTCGAGGGGGGCCTACGAGCAGTACTTC.

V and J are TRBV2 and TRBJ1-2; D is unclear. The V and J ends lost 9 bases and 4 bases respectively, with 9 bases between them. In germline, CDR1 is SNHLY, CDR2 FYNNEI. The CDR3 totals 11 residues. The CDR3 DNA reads TGTGCCAGAACTATCGTCTATGGCTACACCTTC. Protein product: CARTIVYGYTF. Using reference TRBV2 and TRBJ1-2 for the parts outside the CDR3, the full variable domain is EPEVTQTPSHQVTQMGQEVILRCVPISNHLYFYWYRQILGQKVEFLVSFYNNEISEKSEIFDDQFSVERPDGSNFTLKIRSTKLEDSAMYFCARTIVYGYTFGSGTRLTVV.

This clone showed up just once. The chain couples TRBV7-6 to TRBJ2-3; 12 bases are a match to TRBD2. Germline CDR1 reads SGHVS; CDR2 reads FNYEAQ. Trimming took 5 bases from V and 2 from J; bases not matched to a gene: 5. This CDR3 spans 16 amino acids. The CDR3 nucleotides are TGTGCCAGCAGCCCCGGACTAGCGGGGATCACAGATACGCAGTATTTT. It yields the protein CASSPGLAGITDTQYF.

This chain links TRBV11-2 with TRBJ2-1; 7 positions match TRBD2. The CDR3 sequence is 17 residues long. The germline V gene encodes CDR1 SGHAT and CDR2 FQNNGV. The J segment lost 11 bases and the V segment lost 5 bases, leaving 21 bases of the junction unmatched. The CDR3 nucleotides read TGTGCCAGCAGCGTTTCTCTGGGGGGGACTACATTATACCAGCAGTTCTTC. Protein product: CASSVSLGGTTLYQQFF.

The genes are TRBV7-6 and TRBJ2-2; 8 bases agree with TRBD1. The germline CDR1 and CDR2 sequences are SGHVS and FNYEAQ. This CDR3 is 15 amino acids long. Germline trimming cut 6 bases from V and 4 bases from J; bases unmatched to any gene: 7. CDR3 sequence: CASRIQGVPTGELFF. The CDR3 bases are TGTGCCAGCAGGATACAGGGGGTCCCCACCGGGGAGCTGTTTTTT.

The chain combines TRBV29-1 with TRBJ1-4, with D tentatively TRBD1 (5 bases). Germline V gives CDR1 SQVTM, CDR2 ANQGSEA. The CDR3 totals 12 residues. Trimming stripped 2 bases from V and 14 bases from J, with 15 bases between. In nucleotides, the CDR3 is TGCAGCGTTGAACGAGGGACCGGGCTGCTGTTTTTT. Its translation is CSVERGTGLLFF.

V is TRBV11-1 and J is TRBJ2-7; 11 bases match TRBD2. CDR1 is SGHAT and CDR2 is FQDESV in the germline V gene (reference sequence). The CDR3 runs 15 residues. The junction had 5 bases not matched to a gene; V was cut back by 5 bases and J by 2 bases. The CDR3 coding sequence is TGTGCCAGCAGCACCCTAGCGGGGGGAGCCTACGAGCAGTACTTC. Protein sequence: CASSTLAGGAYEQYF. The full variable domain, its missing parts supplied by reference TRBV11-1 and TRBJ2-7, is EAEVAQSPRYKITEKSQAVAFWCDPISGHATLYWYRQILGQGPELLVQFQDESVVDDSQLPKDRFSAERLKGVDSTLKIQPAELGDSAMYLCASSTLAGGAYEQYFGPGTRLTVT.

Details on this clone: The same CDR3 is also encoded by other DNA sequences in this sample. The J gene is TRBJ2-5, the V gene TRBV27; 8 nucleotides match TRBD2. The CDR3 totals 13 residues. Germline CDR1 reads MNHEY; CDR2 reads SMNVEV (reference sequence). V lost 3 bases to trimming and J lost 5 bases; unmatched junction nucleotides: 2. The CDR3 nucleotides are TGTGCCAGCAGTTTGGGCGGGGGGGAGACCCAGTACTTC. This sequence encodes CASSLGGGETQYF.

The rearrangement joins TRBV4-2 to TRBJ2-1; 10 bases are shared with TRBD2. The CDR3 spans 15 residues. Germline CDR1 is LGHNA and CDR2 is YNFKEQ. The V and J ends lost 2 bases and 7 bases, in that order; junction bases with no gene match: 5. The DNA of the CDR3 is TGTGCCAGCAGCCAACCAGCGGGGGGGTCGAATGAGCAGTTCTTC. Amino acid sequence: CASSQPAGGSNEQFF.

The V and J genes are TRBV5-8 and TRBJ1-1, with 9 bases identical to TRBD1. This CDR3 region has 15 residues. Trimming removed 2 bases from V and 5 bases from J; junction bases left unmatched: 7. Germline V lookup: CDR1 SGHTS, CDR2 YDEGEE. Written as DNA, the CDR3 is TGTGCCAGCAGCTTCGCCGGGACAGGGATGACTGAAGCTTTCTTT. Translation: CASSFAGTGMTEAFF.

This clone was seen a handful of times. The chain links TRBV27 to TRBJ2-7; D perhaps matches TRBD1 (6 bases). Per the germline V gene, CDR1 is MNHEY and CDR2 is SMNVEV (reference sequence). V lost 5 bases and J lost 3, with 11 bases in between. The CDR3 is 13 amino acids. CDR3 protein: CASSADRNYEQYF. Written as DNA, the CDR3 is TGTGCCAGCAGTGCGGACAGAAACTACGAGCAGTACTTC.

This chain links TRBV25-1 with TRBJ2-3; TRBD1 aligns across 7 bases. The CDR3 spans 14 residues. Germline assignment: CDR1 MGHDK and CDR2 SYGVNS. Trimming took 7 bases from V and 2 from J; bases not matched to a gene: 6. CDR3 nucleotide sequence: TGTGCCAGCACAGACAGGGAGTTCACAGATACGCAGTATTTT. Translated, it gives CASTDREFTDTQYF.

The CDR3 coding sequence is TGTGCCAGCAGCCCCCTGGACAGTTCCTACGAGCAGTACTTC. It is translated as CASSPLDSSYEQYF. The chain employs TRBV7-2 and TRBJ2-7, with D tentatively TRBD1 (6 bases). CDR3 length equals 14 residues. The germline V and J ends were trimmed by 5 bases and 1 base, with 12 bases remaining between them. CDR1 and CDR2 (germline): SGHTA, FQGNSA.

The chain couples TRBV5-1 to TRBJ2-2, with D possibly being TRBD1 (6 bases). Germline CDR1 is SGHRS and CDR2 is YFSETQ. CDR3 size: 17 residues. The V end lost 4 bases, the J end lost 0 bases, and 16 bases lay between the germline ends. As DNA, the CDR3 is TGCGCCAGCAGCGAGAGGGCACAGGGCTCGAACACCGGGGAGCTGTTTTTT. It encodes CASSERAQGSNTGELFF.

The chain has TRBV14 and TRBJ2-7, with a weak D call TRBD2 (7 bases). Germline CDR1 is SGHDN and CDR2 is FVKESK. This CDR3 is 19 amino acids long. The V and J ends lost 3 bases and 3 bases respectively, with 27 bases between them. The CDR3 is CASSHPGGSPPGARYEQYF. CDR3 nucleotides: TGTGCCAGCAGCCACCCCGGGGGGTCTCCCCCAGGGGCCCGCTACGAGCAGTACTTC.

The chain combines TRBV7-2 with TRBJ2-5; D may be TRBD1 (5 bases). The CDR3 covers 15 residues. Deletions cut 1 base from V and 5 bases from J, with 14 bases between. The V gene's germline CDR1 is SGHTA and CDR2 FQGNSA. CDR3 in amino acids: CASSLDGQGLETQYF. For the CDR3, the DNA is TGTGCCAGCAGCTTAGATGGCCAGGGCTTGGAGACCCAGTACTTC.

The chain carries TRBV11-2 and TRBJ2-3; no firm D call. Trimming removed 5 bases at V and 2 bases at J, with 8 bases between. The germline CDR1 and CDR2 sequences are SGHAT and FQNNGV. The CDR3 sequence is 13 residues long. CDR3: CASSPRITDTQYF. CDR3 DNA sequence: TGTGCCAGCAGCCCAAGGATCACAGATACGCAGTATTTT.

The CDR3 loop reads CASRYTGEETQYF. The DNA of the CDR3 is TGTGCCAGCAGATATACGGGGGAAGAGACCCAGTACTTC. The chain combines TRBV6-1 with TRBJ2-5, with D maybe TRBD2 (6 bases). Per germline, CDR1 MNHNS and CDR2 SASEGT. The V and J ends lost 6 bases and 3 bases respectively, with 11 bases between them. The CDR3 loop spans 13 amino acids.

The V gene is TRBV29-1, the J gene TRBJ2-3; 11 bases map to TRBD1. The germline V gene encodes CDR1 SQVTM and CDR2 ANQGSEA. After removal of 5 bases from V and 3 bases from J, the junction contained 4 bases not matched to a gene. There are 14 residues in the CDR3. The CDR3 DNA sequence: TGCAGCGTTCGGACAGGGGGCGGAACAGATACGCAGTATTTT. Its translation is CSVRTGGGTDTQYF.

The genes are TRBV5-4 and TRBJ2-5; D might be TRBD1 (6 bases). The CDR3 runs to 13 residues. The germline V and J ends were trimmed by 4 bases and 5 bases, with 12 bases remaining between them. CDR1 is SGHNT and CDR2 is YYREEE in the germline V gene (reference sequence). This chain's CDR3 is CASSPNRVETQYF. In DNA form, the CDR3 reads TGTGCCAGCAGCCCTAACAGGGTGGAGACCCAGTACTTC.

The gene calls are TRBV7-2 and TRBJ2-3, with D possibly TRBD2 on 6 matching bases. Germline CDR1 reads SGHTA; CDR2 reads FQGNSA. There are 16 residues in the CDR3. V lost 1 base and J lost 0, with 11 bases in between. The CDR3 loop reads CASSLGGGVSTDTQYF. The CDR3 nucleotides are TGTGCCAGCAGCTTAGGTGGCGGGGTGAGCACAGATACGCAGTATTTT.

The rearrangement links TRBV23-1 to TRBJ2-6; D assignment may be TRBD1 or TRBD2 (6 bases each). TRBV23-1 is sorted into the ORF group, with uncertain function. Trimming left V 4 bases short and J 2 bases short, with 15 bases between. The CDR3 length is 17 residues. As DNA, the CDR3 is TGCGCCAGCAGTCGGATATCGAGGGGGGCTGGGGCCAACGTCCTGACTTTC. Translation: CASSRISRGAGANVLTF.